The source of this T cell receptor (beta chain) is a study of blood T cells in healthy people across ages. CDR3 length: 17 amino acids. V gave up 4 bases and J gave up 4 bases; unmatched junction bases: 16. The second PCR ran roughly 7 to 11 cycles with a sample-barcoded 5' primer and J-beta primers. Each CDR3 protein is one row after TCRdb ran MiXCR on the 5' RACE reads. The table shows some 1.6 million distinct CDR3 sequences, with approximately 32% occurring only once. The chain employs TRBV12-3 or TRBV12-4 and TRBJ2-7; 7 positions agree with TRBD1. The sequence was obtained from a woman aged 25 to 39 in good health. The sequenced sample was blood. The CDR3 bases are TGTGCCAGCAGTTCCCTTCCCCGGACAGGAAAATTTTACGAGCAGTACTTC. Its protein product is CASSSLPRTGKFYEQYF.